This T cell receptor beta chain was captured in a study of blood T cell repertoires in COVID-19. Original processing methods: Quantification of nucleated cells was approximated via reference gene primer amplification. Profiling relied on immunoSEQ multiplex PCR, and the TCRdb table lists in-frame clones only, not all of them. That table supplies the V and J calls and clone size; D and trimming were determined from the DNA. The sample lists approximately 390,000 clones, approximately 91% seen once, with around 2.1% in the top ten. With V trimmed by 4 bases and J by 4 bases, 14 bases remained unmatched. CDR3 size: 18 residues. Germline V gives CDR1 SGHTS, CDR2 YDEGEE.

The chain joins TRBV5-8 to TRBJ1-6; 7 bases line up with TRBD1. This sequence originates from a woman between 40 and 55 years old with acute COVID-19. Sequences were obtained from PBMCs or T cells enriched from blood (not recorded which). The CDR3 nucleotides are TGTGCCAGCAGCCGCATTACCACAGGGGTGGTATATAATTCACCCCTCCACTTT. As protein: CASSRITTGVVYNSPLHF.